The clone carrying this T cell receptor beta chain is a singleton in its sample. The CDR3 is 14 amino acids. Germline CDR1 and CDR2: SQVTM and ANQGSEA. Trimming removed 6 bases from V and 4 bases from J; junction bases left unmatched: 6. These data are taken from a study of beta chain features in type 1 diabetes. What was sequenced were expressed TCRB transcripts, since all of the isolated RNA had been reverse transcribed. Only in-frame clones appear in the TCRdb table, and some are missing; sequencing was by immunoSEQ multiplex PCR. Of 350,000 to 450,000 clones in the sample, over 12% were seen once.

The TCR sequence derives from a woman younger than 35 in good health. The rearrangement links TRBV29-1 to TRBJ2-1; 10 positions agree with TRBD2. The sequenced sample consisted of naive CD4+ T cells from blood. CDR3 DNA: TGCAGCGTGCCCGGGACTAGCGAGTACAATGAGCAGTTCTTC. It encodes CSVPGTSEYNEQFF.